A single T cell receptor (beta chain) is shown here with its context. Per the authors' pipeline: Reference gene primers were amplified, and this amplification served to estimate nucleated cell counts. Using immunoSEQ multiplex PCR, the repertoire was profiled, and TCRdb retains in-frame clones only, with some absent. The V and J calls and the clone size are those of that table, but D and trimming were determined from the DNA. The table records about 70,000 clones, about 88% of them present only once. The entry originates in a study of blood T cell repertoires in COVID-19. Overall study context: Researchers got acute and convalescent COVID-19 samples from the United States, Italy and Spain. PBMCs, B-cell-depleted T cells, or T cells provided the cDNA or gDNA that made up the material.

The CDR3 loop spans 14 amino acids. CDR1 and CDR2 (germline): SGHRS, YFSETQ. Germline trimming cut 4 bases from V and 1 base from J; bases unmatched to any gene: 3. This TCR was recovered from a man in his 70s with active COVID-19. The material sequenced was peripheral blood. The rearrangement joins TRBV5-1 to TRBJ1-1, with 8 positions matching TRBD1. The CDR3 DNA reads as TGCGCCAGCAGCCTGACAGGGGCGAACACTGAAGCTTTCTTT. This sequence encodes CASSLTGANTEAFF.